These 27 T cell receptor beta chains originate from one sample sequenced in a study of tumor and adjacent non-tumor tissue in lung cancer. This sample's RNA came from whole unsorted tissue. The normal lung tissue was taken more than 3 cm from the tumor edge. The library came from three nested PCR rounds adapted from ARM-PCR protocols. A single record per CDR3 protein comes from TCRdb applying MiXCR to the multiplex PCR reads. The sample carries 94,000 or so distinct CDR3 sequences, 76% recorded once. The sample comprised distant non-tumor lung tissue. The receptors were sampled from a woman between 50 and 59 years old with non-small cell lung cancer.

This clonotype was counted many times. The chain is built from TRBV10-1 and TRBJ2-1; D might be TRBD1 or TRBD2, each matching 5 bases. The germline gives CDR1 WNHNN, CDR2 SYGVQD (reference sequence). The ends were cut back, 3 bases at V and 9 bases at J, with 9 bases in the middle. The CDR3 consists of 12 residues. The CDR3 protein is CASSDREREQFF. DNA of the CDR3: TGCGCCAGCAGTGACAGGGAGCGTGAGCAGTTCTTC.

On this clonotype: Relative to the germline gene, one junction end is altered; a read error may explain this. The V and J genes are TRBV6-6 and TRBJ2-5; a weak D match, TRBD1 (6 bases). Germline CDR1 MNHNY, CDR2 SVGAGI (reference sequence). The CDR3 length is 14 residues. The CDR3 coding sequence is TGTGCCAGCGGATATGCACAGGGTCGAGAGACCCAGAACTTC. Its translation: CASGYAQGRETQNF.

Regarding this clonotype: A junction end diverges from the germline sequence, so it may reflect a read error. The chain has TRBV4-2 and TRBJ2-5; TRBD2 matches at 7 bases. Per the germline V gene, CDR1 is LGHNA and CDR2 is YNFKEQ. CDR3 length: 17 residues. CDR3 nucleotide sequence: TGTGCCAGCAACCAAGTACCTAGCGGTAGTGTAGGAGAGACCCAGTACTTC. Translated, it gives CASNQVPSGSVGETQYF.

Regarding this clonotype: With a much larger clone just one base away, this may be a read error. DNA for the CDR3: TGTGCCAGCCACCCTCTAGGTACCAGGGAGACCCAGTACTTC. Translating it yields CASHPLGTRETQYF. This chain connects TRBV5-8 to TRBJ2-5; D is unresolved. The CDR3 is 14 amino acids. Germline values: CDR1 SGHTS, CDR2 YDEGEE. Trimming took 7 bases from V and 5 from J, leaving 18 bases between them.

On this clonotype itself: Its ends do not fully match the called genes, so a read error is possible. J is TRBJ1-1 and V is TRBV11-2; D remains unclear. The V gene's germline CDR1 is SGHAT and CDR2 FQNNGV. This CDR3 has 15 residues. For the CDR3, the DNA is TGTGCCAGCAGCCCTCGGGTAGCCATGAACACCGAAGTTTTCTTT. Its translation: CASSPRVAMNTEVFF.

About this clonotype itself: A much larger clone differs by one base, so this may be a read error. The chain has TRBV2 and TRBJ2-7; D remains unclear. CDR3 length equals 12 residues. Germline V gene sequence: CDR1 SNHLY, CDR2 FYNNEI. The germline V and J ends were trimmed by 4 bases and 3 bases, with 7 bases remaining between them. The CDR3 loop reads CASSACLYEQYF. The CDR3 bases are TGTGCCAGCAGTGCTTGTCTCTACGAGCAGTACTTC.

This clonotype was found many times. The chain employs TRBV20-1 and TRBJ1-1; D call uncertain. The CDR3 sequence is 15 residues long. Germline assignment: CDR1 DFQATT and CDR2 SNEGSKA (reference sequence). The CDR3 DNA reads TGCAGACATCTCCCCGCCGGGCGGTTGAACACTGAAGCTTTCTTT. It codes for CRHLPAGRLNTEAFF.

As to this clonotype: Lacking the conserved final phenylalanine or tryptophan, this CDR3 likely reflects a read error. The chain couples TRBV29-1 to TRBJ1-1, with 7 positions matching TRBD1. Germline V CDR1 and CDR2: SQVTM, ANQGSEA. This CDR3 contains 13 residues. CDR3 protein: CRGVGTVNTEAFI. The CDR3 nucleotides read TGCAGGGGAGTCGGGACAGTGAACACTGAAGCTTTCATT.

To note about this clonotype: Mismatch with germline at one junction end may stem from a read error. V gene TRBV6-2 or TRBV6-3 combines with J gene TRBJ2-7; the D gene is possibly TRBD1 (5 bases). Germline assignment: CDR1 MNHEY and CDR2 SVGEGT. The CDR3 extends over 13 amino acids. The CDR3 DNA reads as TGTGCCAGTAGTTGTGACAGCTGGTACGAGCAGTACTTC. Translating gives CASSCDSWYEQYF.

With respect to this clonotype: An end of the junction does not agree with germline; a read error may underlie this. The chain joins TRBV6-1 to TRBJ2-1; TRBD2 aligns across 8 bases. The CDR3 is 17 amino acids. The germline CDR1 and CDR2 sequences are MNHNS and SASEGT. CDR3 nucleotides: TGTGCCAGTAGTGAAGAGGGACTAGGGGGAACCTACAATGAGCGGTTCTTC. Protein product: CASSEEGLGGTYNERFF.

In its sample, this clonotype was seen many times. The V call is TRBV7-9, the J call TRBJ2-7, with TRBD2 as a possible D gene (5 bases). Germline V gives CDR1 SEHNR, CDR2 FQNEAQ (reference sequence). Deletions cut 3 bases from V and 6 bases from J, with 18 bases between. CDR3 size: 15 residues. DNA for the CDR3: TGTGCCAGCAGCTTGAGAGGGCCTTCGAATTCCGAGCAGTACTTC. Translation gives CASSLRGPSNSEQYF. The full variable domain, its missing parts supplied by reference TRBV7-9 and TRBJ2-7, is DTGVSQNPRHKITKRGQNVTFRCDPISEHNRLYWYRQTLGQGPEFLTYFQNEAQLEKSRLLSDRFSAERPKGSFSTLEIQRTEQGDSAMYLCASSLRGPSNSEQYFGPGTRLTVT.

Note on this clonotype: A read error may produce the germline difference seen at one junction end. This rearrangement joins TRBV6-6 to TRBJ2-1; D may be TRBD2 (5 bases). Looked up from germline, CDR1 is MNHNY and CDR2 is SVGAGI (reference sequence). The CDR3 covers 13 residues. The CDR3 nucleotides read TGTGCCAGCGGTTCCCCTAGCTGGCATGAGGAGTTCTTC. It specifies CASGSPSWHEEFF.

As to this clonotype: One end of the junction fails to match germline, which may point to a read error. The gene calls are TRBV30 and TRBJ2-7; D gene uncertain. The CDR3 is 15 amino acids. The germline gives CDR1 GTSNPN, CDR2 SVGIG (reference sequence). CDR3 in amino acids: CAWSKIGTVRNEQYF. As DNA, the CDR3 is TGTGCCTGGAGTAAGATAGGAACAGTGCGGAACGAGCAATACTTC.

As for this clonotype: One end of the junction varies from germline; a read error may be responsible. This chain connects TRBV6-6 to TRBJ2-7, with TRBD2 matching 9 bases. This CDR3 region has 17 residues. Germline lookup yields CDR1 MNHNY and CDR2 SVGAGI (reference sequence). The CDR3 sequence is CASSYLFQAGGDYEQYF. In nucleotides, the CDR3 is TGTGCCAGCAGTTACCTGTTCCAAGCGGGAGGTGATTACGAGCAGTATTTC.

Regarding this clonotype: Its ends do not fully match the called genes, so a read error is possible. The rearrangement uses TRBV12-3 or TRBV12-4 and TRBJ2-1; no clear D. CDR3 length equals 12 residues. CDR3 coding DNA: TGTGTCAGCAGTCTAGGGCAGGTCGAGCAGTTCTTC. This translates into CVSSLGQVEQFF.

Remarks on this clonotype: A junction boundary mismatches the germline segment, possibly from a read error. This chain uses TRBV5-4 with TRBJ1-1; the D gene is possibly TRBD1 (6 bases). CDR3 length equals 15 residues. Germline loops: CDR1 SGHNT, CDR2 YYREEE (reference sequence). CDR3 loop: CPSSSGGAWETEAFF. The CDR3 DNA reads TGTCCCAGCAGCTCCGGGGGCGCCTGGGAGACTGAAGCTTTCTTT.

The chain is built from TRBV9 and TRBJ2-5, with TRBD1 matching 8 bases. Looked up from germline, CDR1 is SGDLS and CDR2 is YYNGEE. Unmatched junction bases numbered 11, after V lost 3 bases and J lost 7 bases. There are 15 residues in the CDR3. DNA for the CDR3: TGTGCCAGCAGCGCCCATCTGGACAGGGCTGTGACCCAGTACTTC. Translating gives CASSAHLDRAVTQYF. The whole variable domain, remainder taken from reference TRBV9 and TRBJ2-5, is DSGVTQTPKHLITATGQRVTLRCSPRSGDLSVYWYQQSLDQGLQFLIQYYNGEERAKGNILERFSAQQFPDLHSELNLSSLELGDSALYFCASSAHLDRAVTQYFGPGTRLLVL.

As to this clonotype: Possible read error: a much larger clone is one base away. The CDR3 here is CSARVGGVRYGYTF. The CDR3 bases are TGCAGTGCTAGAGTTGGGGGGGTGCGCTATGGCTACACCTTC. The rearrangement uses TRBV20-1 and TRBJ1-2; tentatively, D is TRBD1 (5 bases). Germline values: CDR1 DFQATT, CDR2 SNEGSKA (reference sequence). This CDR3 spans 14 amino acids. With 1 base removed from V and 4 bases from J, the gap between germline ends came to 13 bases.

Regarding this clonotype: One junction end does not reproduce the germline sequence, and a read error may be involved. V gene TRBV10-3 combines with J gene TRBJ2-1; tentative D call: TRBD2 (5 bases). The CDR3 is made up of 13 amino acids. CDR1 and CDR2 from the germline V gene are ENHRY and SYGVKD. This CDR3 reads CATRREGSNKQSF. The CDR3 nucleotides are TGTGCCACCAGGAGAGAGGGCAGCAATAAGCAGTCCTTC.

Of note for this clonotype: An end of the junction does not agree with germline; a read error may underlie this. This rearrangement joins TRBV12-3 or TRBV12-4 to TRBJ1-2; TRBD1 matches 7 bases. This CDR3 is built from 13 residues. In DNA, the CDR3 is TGTGGCAGCACTCCGAGGGACAGCGATGGCTACACCTTC. Residues: CGSTPRDSDGYTF.

On this clonotype: Germline is not matched at one junction end, which may reflect a read error. The rearrangement uses TRBV5-6 and TRBJ2-6, with no clear D. Germline V gene data show CDR1 as SGHDT and CDR2 as YYEEEE. The CDR3 consists of 15 residues. Written as DNA, the CDR3 is TGTGCCAGCAGTTTGGAGTTTTCTGAGGCCAACGTCCTGACTTTC. Translating it yields CASSLEFSEANVLTF.

Comment on this clonotype: This may stem from a read error, because a much larger clone lies one nucleotide away. The CDR3 ends on some other residue instead of the conserved phenylalanine or tryptophan, so this is likely a read error. Here the CDR3 DNA reads TGCAGTGCGAGAAACACCGGGGAGCTGTTTTCT. Its translation is CSARNTGELFS. The V call is TRBV20-1, the J call TRBJ2-2; no reliable D call. CDR1 is DFQATT, CDR2 SNEGSKA, per germline (reference sequence). Deletions cut 6 bases from V and 2 bases from J, with 4 bases between. The CDR3 extends over 11 amino acids.

About this clonotype itself: A much larger clone is a single base away; this may be a read error. The V call is TRBV28, the J call TRBJ1-1, with D possibly matching TRBD1 (6 bases). V was trimmed by 10 bases and J by 7 bases, leaving 16 bases between them. CDR1 MDHEN and CDR2 SYDVKM come from the germline V gene. This CDR3 region has 12 residues. CDR3 in DNA: TGTGCCACCAGGGGTGGGTACATTGAAGCTTTCTTT. Amino acid sequence: CATRGGYIEAFF.

Remarks on this clonotype: One end of the junction does not line up with germline, which may come from a read error. The chain carries TRBV11-2 and TRBJ2-7; tentatively, D is TRBD1 (6 bases). The CDR3 runs to 13 residues. Germline V gene lookup returns CDR1 SGHAT and CDR2 FQNNGV. The CDR3 nucleotides are TGTGCCAGCAGCTTGGGGGCCGCCTACGAGCAGTGCTTC. This sequence encodes CASSLGAAYEQCF.

The chain carries TRBV7-2 and TRBJ2-7; weak D call: TRBD2 (6 bases). V dropped 3 bases and J dropped 7 bases, with 22 bases sitting between them. The CDR3 runs to 16 residues. The germline V gene encodes CDR1 SGHTA and CDR2 FQGNSA. CDR3 coding DNA: TGTGCCAGCAGCTTGATGTCGGCGGGAAGGCTTCATGAGCAGTACTTC. It is translated as CASSLMSAGRLHEQYF. Using reference TRBV7-2 and TRBJ2-7 for the parts outside the CDR3, the full variable domain is GAGVSQSPSNKVTEKGKDVELRCDPISGHTALYWYRQSLGQGLEFLIYFQGNSAPDKSGLPSDRFSAERTGGSVSTLTIQRTQQEDSAVYLCASSLMSAGRLHEQYFGPGTRLTVT.

As to this clonotype: The junction and the germline gene differ at one end; a read error may be behind it. V usage is TRBV29-1 and J usage is TRBJ2-7, with 8 bases identical to TRBD1. The CDR3 sequence is 15 residues long. CDR1 and CDR2 (germline): SQVTM, ANQGSEA. CDR3 sequence (DNA): TGCAGCGTTCATTCAGGGCAGGGGGCGAAGAACGAGCAGTATTTC. This translates into CSVHSGQGAKNEQYF.

Remarks on this clonotype: Given the absence of the conserved phenylalanine or tryptophan at the CDR3 end, a read error is likely. J is TRBJ2-7 and V is TRBV5-6; the D gene is possibly TRBD1 (6 bases). From germline, CDR1 is SGHDT and CDR2 YYEEEE. The CDR3 sequence is 13 residues long. The V gene lost 4 bases and the J gene lost 5 bases, with 13 bases spanning the gap. The CDR3 nucleotides are TGTGCCAGCAGCCTAACAGGGAGCGACGAGCAGTACTCC. It codes for CASSLTGSDEQYS.